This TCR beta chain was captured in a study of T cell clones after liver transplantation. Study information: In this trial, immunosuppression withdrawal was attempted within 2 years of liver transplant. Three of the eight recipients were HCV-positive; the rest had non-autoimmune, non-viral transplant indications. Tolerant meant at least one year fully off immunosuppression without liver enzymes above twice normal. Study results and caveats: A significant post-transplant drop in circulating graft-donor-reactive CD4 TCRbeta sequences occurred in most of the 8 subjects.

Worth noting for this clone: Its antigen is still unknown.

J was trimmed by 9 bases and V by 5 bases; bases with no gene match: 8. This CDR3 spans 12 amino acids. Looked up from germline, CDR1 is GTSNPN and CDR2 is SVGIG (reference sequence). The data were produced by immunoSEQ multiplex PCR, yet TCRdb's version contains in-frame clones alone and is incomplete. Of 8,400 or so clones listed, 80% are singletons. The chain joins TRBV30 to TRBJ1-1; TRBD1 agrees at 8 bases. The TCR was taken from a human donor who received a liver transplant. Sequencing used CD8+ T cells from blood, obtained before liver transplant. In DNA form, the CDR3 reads TGTGCCTGGGAATCGGCAGGGGGCAAAGCTTTCTTT. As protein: CAWESAGGKAFF.